This TCR beta chain was recovered during a study of blood T cells in healthy people across ages. Comment on this clonotype: Its matching antigen is unknown.

It was with a sample-barcoded 5' primer and a J-beta primer mix that a second PCR of about 6 to 12 cycles was run. TCRdb called the 5' RACE reads again in MiXCR, with one record for every CDR3 protein. The sample contains around 800,000 distinct CDR3 sequences, around 25% of which appear only once. Notes on the study in general: In long-lived donors, naive CD4+ cell counts and diversity exceeded those of aged donors.

The CDR3 has 16 residues. V gave up 7 bases and J gave up 0 bases, with 15 bases separating them. Germline-derived CDR1 and CDR2 are SNHLY and FYNNEI. The sample was also linked to a second study, of T cells of mothers and their children. As reported in that work: The donors comprised more than five children and their three healthy Caucasian mothers. In the second PCR, M1S primer introduced barcodes and 2-4 random bases. It was related mother-child pairs that showed slightly higher overlap than unrelated pairs, without reaching significance.

The sample consisted of blood. The V call is TRBV2, the J call TRBJ1-4; D call uncertain. The source is a boy between 10 and 17 years old in good health. The CDR3 reads CASTERTFATNEKLFF. The CDR3 DNA follows: TGTGCCAGCACCGAACGGACTTTTGCAACTAATGAAAAACTGTTTTTT.